This TCR beta chain emerged from a study of T cells in Graves' hyperthyroidism and ophthalmopathy. Study-wide results and caveats: Most thyroid clonotypes expanded above 0.001 were also detected in blood. Classification by a 13 V-J model distinguished ophthalmopathy from stable hyperthyroidism.

Amplified TCR beta CDR3 regions derived from RNA transcripts. First-round RT-PCR targeting the TCR CDR3 was performed with the HTBI primer set. MiXCR, applied by TCRdb to the multiplex PCR reads, yields one record per CDR3 protein. This sample has 300,000 to 350,000 distinct CDR3 sequences, with about 15% found just once. V shed 6 bases, J shed 7 bases, and the junction held 3 bases outside the gene matches. CDR1 SQVTM and CDR2 ANQGSEA come from the germline V gene. CDR3 size: 12 residues. Patients aged 18 to 65 had newly diagnosed hyperthyroidism that had lasted under 2 months. Clinical symptoms, serum thyroxine and TRAb, thyroid ultrasound and orbital computed tomography were used for the diagnoses. This clonotype was seen a few times. Antigen unknown.

V usage is TRBV29-1 and J usage is TRBJ1-6, with 7 bases lining up with TRBD1. Sequenced input: blood. The TCR comes from a man aged 25-45 years with Graves' hyperthyroidism. Written as DNA, the CDR3 is TGCAGCGTCTCGACAGGGAATTCACCCCTCCACTTT. Translated, it gives CSVSTGNSPLHF. The variable domain in full, completed from reference TRBV29-1 and TRBJ1-6, reads SAVISQKPSRDICQRGTSLTIQCQVDSQVTMMFWYRQQPGQSLTLIATANQGSEATYESGFVIDKFPISRPNLTFSTLTVSNMSPEDSSIYLCSVSTGNSPLHFGNGTRLTVT.